A selection of T cell receptor beta chains follows, all from one sample in a study of shared clonotypes between healthy human individuals. The data were produced by immunoSEQ multiplex PCR, yet TCRdb's version contains in-frame clones alone and is incomplete. The data show roughly 2.1 million clones, 85% to 95% seen once. Sequenced input: naive CD8+ T cells from PBMCs. Receptors were obtained from a young man in good health. Some clones in this sample may be carry-over from other donors' samples. CDR3s include the opening cysteine and the closing phenylalanine or tryptophan. A D gene is named only where the DNA matches it firmly. Only some rows state a clone size, as once, few, many or a class for expanded clones.

J: TRBJ2-7; V: TRBV11-2; size: -; D: TRBD2; DNA: TGTGCCAGCAGCTTAGGAGCGGGGGGTTCCTACGAGCAGTACTTC; CDR3: CASSLGAGGSYEQYF
J: TRBJ1-1; V: TRBV7-9; size: few; D: -; DNA: TGTGCCAGCAGCTTATGGGAAACTGAAGCTTTCTTT; CDR3: CASSLWETEAFF
J: TRBJ2-2; V: TRBV15; size: -; D: -; DNA: TGTGCCACCAGCAGGAGAGACGGCTACACGAACACCGGGGAGCTGTTTTTT; CDR3: CATSRRDGYTNTGELFF
J: TRBJ2-1; V: TRBV28; size: -; D: TRBD2; DNA: TGTGCCAGCAACTCGCGGGAGGGGGCCTACAATGAGCAGTTCTTC; CDR3: CASNSREGAYNEQFF
J: TRBJ1-1; V: TRBV7-9; size: -; D: TRBD1; DNA: TGTGCCAGCAGCATAACCGGGACAGGACTGCCTGAAGCTTTCTTT; CDR3: CASSITGTGLPEAFF
J: TRBJ1-4; V: TRBV28; size: -; D: -; DNA: TGTGCCAGCAGTTTAGGCGGGGGAACTAATGAAAAACTGTTTTTT; CDR3: CASSLGGGTNEKLFF
J: TRBJ1-2; V: TRBV4-1; size: -; D: -; DNA: TGCGCCAGCAGCCAAGATAAGGGGGGTCGACATAACCCCCTCTATGGCTACACCTTC; CDR3: CASSQDKGGRHNPLYGYTF
J: TRBJ2-2; V: TRBV7-9; size: -; D: TRBD2; DNA: TGTGCCAGCAGCTTTACGTTCGGGACTACCCAAGGTGCCGGGGAGCTGTTTTTT; CDR3: CASSFTFGTTQGAGELFF
J: TRBJ2-7; V: TRBV4-2; size: -; D: TRBD1; DNA: TGTGCCAGCAGCCACTCCACAGGGGGCCCGTTTAGCTCCTACGAGCAGTACTTC; CDR3: CASSHSTGGPFSSYEQYF
J: TRBJ1-6; V: TRBV4-3; size: -; D: -; DNA: TGCGCCAGCAGCCAATCGGAACATAATTCACCCCTCCACTTT; CDR3: CASSQSEHNSPLHF
J: TRBJ2-5; V: TRBV19; size: -; D: TRBD2; DNA: TGTGCCAGTAGCCGGGGGACTAGCGGACAAGAGACCCAGTACTTC; CDR3: CASSRGTSGQETQYF
J: TRBJ1-4; V: TRBV6-5; size: -; D: -; DNA: TGTGCCAGCAGTTACTCAGGGGGTTCTAATGAAAAACTGTTTTTT; CDR3: CASSYSGGSNEKLFF
J: TRBJ1-2; V: TRBV5-6; size: -; D: TRBD1; DNA: TGTGCCAGCAGCTTCGGGACAGTATCTCACTATGGCTACACCTTC; CDR3: CASSFGTVSHYGYTF
J: TRBJ2-7; V: TRBV15; size: -; D: -; DNA: TGTGCCACCCGTAGTCGGGGGGCCGCCTACGAGCAGTACTTC; CDR3: CATRSRGAAYEQYF
J: TRBJ2-7; V: TRBV9; size: once; D: -; DNA: TGTGCCAGCACCCCCGGAGGCGGCTCCTACGAGCAGTACTTC; CDR3: CASTPGGGSYEQYF
J: TRBJ1-1; V: TRBV2; size: -; D: TRBD1; DNA: TGTGCCAGCATCTCCCAGGACAGGGCCGAGCCTGAAGCTTTCTTT; CDR3: CASISQDRAEPEAFF
J: TRBJ2-7; V: TRBV6-5; size: -; D: -; DNA: TGTGCCAGCAGTTACTCACCGACTACCCCCTACGAGCAGTACTTC; CDR3: CASSYSPTTPYEQYF
J: TRBJ2-1; V: TRBV27; size: -; D: TRBD2; DNA: TGTGCCAGCAGGATAGGGACTAACGTAGTCGGTGAGCAGTTCTTC; CDR3: CASRIGTNVVGEQFF
J: TRBJ2-7; V: TRBV2; size: -; D: TRBD2; DNA: TGTGCCAGCAATAGTGGGAGGGTTACCTACGAGCAGTACTTC; CDR3: CASNSGRVTYEQYF
J: TRBJ2-7; V: TRBV4-2; size: -; D: -; DNA: TGTGCCAGCAGCCAAGAGCGAGGGAGGTCCTACGAGCAGTACTTC; CDR3: CASSQERGRSYEQYF
J: TRBJ2-7; V: TRBV27; size: -; D: -; DNA: TGTGCCAGCAGTTTAGTGAGGGGATCGGCCTACGAGCAGTACTTC; CDR3: CASSLVRGSAYEQYF
J: TRBJ1-2; V: TRBV4-3; size: -; D: TRBD1; DNA: TGCGCCAGCAGCCAAGTTGGGACAGCGAACTATGGCTACACCTTC; CDR3: CASSQVGTANYGYTF
J: TRBJ2-5; V: TRBV28; size: once; D: -; DNA: TGTGCCAGCAGTTTTCCAACAGGAGACTATCAAGAGACCCAGTACTTC; CDR3: CASSFPTGDYQETQYF
J: TRBJ2-2; V: TRBV15; size: -; D: -; DNA: TGTGCCACCGACACAGGCCCACCCGATGGCACCGGGGAGCTGTTTTTT; CDR3: CATDTGPPDGTGELFF
J: TRBJ2-7; V: TRBV7-9; size: -; D: TRBD2; DNA: TGTGCCAGCAGCTTAGGTCTAGCGGGAGGAACCTACGAGCAGTACTTC; CDR3: CASSLGLAGGTYEQYF
J: TRBJ2-3; V: TRBV7-2; size: -; D: -; DNA: TGTGCCAGCAGCTCCACCGGGGTCCCCGGATCCACAGATACGCAGTATTTT; CDR3: CASSSTGVPGSTDTQYF
J: TRBJ1-1; V: TRBV9; size: -; D: -; DNA: TGTGCCAGCAGCGTAAGGGGAGTGAACACTGAAGCTTTCTTT; CDR3: CASSVRGVNTEAFF
J: TRBJ1-1; V: TRBV5-6; size: -; D: -; DNA: TGTGCCAGCAGTTCACCCCAGGGAATGCCTGAAGCTTTCTTT; CDR3: CASSSPQGMPEAFF
J: TRBJ2-7; V: TRBV28; size: -; D: TRBD1; DNA: TGTGCCAGCAGTCAGATCCGGGACAGGTCCTACGAGCAGTACTTC; CDR3: CASSQIRDRSYEQYF
J: TRBJ2-5; V: TRBV2; size: -; D: -; DNA: TGTGCCAGCAGGCTCCGGTCGGTCACGCAAGAGACCCAGTACTTC; CDR3: CASRLRSVTQETQYF
J: TRBJ1-1; V: TRBV19; size: few; D: -; DNA: TGTGCCAGTAGTATACCGGAGGGTGAAGCTTTCTTT; CDR3: CASSIPEGEAFF
J: TRBJ2-7; V: TRBV9; size: -; D: TRBD2; DNA: TGTGCCAGCAGCGTTGGAAGCGGGAGTTACGAGCAGTACTTC; CDR3: CASSVGSGSYEQYF
J: TRBJ1-2; V: TRBV10-3; size: -; D: TRBD1; DNA: TGTGCCATCAGTGAGGGTGTGACAGGGCTCGACGGCTACACCTTC; CDR3: CAISEGVTGLDGYTF
J: TRBJ2-1; V: TRBV10-3; size: -; D: -; DNA: TGTGCCACCCAGCCACCCGAACTCAACAATGAGCAGTTCTTC; CDR3: CATQPPELNNEQFF
J: TRBJ2-1; V: TRBV5-4; size: -; D: -; DNA: TGTGCCAGCACCGACCGGGACCAAAACGCTAATGAGCAGTTCTTC; CDR3: CASTDRDQNANEQFF
J: TRBJ1-5; V: TRBV27; size: -; D: -; DNA: TGTGCCAGCAGTTTACGGATGGGCAATCAGCCCCAGCATTTT; CDR3: CASSLRMGNQPQHF
J: TRBJ1-4; V: TRBV6-1; size: -; D: TRBD1; DNA: TGTGCCAGCATCCAACAGGGGTCCACTAATGAAAAACTGTTTTTT; CDR3: CASIQQGSTNEKLFF
J: TRBJ1-2; V: TRBV11-2; size: -; D: TRBD1; DNA: TGTGCCAGCAGCTTAACTCAGGGGGGTGGCTACACCTTC; CDR3: CASSLTQGGGYTF
J: TRBJ1-3; V: TRBV4-3; size: -; D: TRBD1; DNA: TGCGCCAGCAGCCCAGGGACAGCGCCCTCTGGAAACACCATATATTTT; CDR3: CASSPGTAPSGNTIYF
J: TRBJ1-6; V: TRBV28; size: -; D: -; DNA: TGTGCCAGCAGTTCCCTTTACGGGACACCAAATTCACCCCTCCACTTT; CDR3: CASSSLYGTPNSPLHF
J: TRBJ2-2; V: TRBV29-1; size: -; D: TRBD2; DNA: TGCAGCGTCGGCCGGGCTAGCGGGAGGAAGAACCCCGGGGAGCTGTTTTTT; CDR3: CSVGRASGRKNPGELFF
J: TRBJ1-1; V: TRBV6-6; size: -; D: -; DNA: TGTGCCAGCAGTTACCCAGGAGGGAACACTGAAGCTTTCTTT; CDR3: CASSYPGGNTEAFF
J: TRBJ2-7; V: TRBV28; size: -; D: -; DNA: TGTGCCAGCAGTAGTTCAGTCTCCTACGAGCAGTACTTC; CDR3: CASSSSVSYEQYF
J: TRBJ1-2; V: TRBV9; size: few; D: TRBD1; DNA: TGTGCCAGCAGCGTAGCGGACAGGGGTTATGGCTACACCTTC; CDR3: CASSVADRGYGYTF
J: TRBJ2-1; V: TRBV27; size: -; D: -; DNA: TGTGCCAGCTACGATAGGGCCCAGCCCCCGCGGAATGAGCAGTTCTTC; CDR3: CASYDRAQPPRNEQFF